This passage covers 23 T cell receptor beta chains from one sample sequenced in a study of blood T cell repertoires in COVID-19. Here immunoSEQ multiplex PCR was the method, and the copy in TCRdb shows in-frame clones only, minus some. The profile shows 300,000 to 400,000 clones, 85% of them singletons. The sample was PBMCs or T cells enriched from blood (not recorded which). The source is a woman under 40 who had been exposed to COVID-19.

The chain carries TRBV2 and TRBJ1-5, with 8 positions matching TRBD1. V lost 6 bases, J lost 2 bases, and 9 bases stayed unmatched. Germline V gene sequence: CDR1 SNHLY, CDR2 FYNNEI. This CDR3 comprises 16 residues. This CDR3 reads CASSATGAGGNQPQHF. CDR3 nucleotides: TGTGCCAGCAGCGCGACAGGGGCTGGGGGCAATCAGCCCCAGCATTTT.

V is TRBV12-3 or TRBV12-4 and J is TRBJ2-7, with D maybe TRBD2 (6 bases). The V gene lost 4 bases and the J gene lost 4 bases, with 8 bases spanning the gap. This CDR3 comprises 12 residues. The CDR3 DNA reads TGTGCCAGCAGTTCCCGGGGGTACGAGCAGTACTTC. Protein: CASSSRGYEQYF.

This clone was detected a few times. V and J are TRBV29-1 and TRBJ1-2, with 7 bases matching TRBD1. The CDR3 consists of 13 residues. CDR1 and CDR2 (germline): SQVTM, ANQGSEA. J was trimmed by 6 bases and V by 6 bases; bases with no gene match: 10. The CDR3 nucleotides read TGCAGCGTCCGCACAGGGGCCGGGGATGGCTACACCTTC. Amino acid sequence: CSVRTGAGDGYTF. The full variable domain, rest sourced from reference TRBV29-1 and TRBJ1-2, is SAVISQKPSRDICQRGTSLTIQCQVDSQVTMMFWYRQQPGQSLTLIATANQGSEATYESGFVIDKFPISRPNLTFSTLTVSNMSPEDSSIYLCSVRTGAGDGYTFGSGTRLTVV.

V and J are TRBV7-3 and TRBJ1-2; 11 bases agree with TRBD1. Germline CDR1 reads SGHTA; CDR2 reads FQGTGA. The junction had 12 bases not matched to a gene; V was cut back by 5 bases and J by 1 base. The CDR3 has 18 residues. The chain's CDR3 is CASSPDPGQGAYNYGYTF. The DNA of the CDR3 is TGTGCCAGCAGCCCCGACCCAGGACAGGGGGCGTATAACTATGGCTACACCTTC.

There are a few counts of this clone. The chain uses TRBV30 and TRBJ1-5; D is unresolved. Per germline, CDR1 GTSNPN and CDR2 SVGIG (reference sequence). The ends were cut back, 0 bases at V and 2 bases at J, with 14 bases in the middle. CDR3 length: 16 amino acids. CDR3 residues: CAWSVRRERGNQPQHF. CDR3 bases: TGTGCCTGGAGTGTACGGAGGGAAAGAGGCAATCAGCCCCAGCATTTT.

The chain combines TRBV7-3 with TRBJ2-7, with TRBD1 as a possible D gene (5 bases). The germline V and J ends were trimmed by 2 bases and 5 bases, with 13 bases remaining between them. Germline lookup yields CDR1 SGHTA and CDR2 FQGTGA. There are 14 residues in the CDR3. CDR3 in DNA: TGTGCCAGCAGCTTAGGCAGGGCTCGCGACGAGCAGTACTTC. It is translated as CASSLGRARDEQYF.

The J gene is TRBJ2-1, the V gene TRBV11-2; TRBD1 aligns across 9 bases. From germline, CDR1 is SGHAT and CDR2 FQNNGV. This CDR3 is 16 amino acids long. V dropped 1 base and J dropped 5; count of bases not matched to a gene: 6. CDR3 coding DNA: TGTGCCAGCAGCTTAGCCCTGGACAGGGGCGACAATGAGCAGTTCTTC. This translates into CASSLALDRGDNEQFF.

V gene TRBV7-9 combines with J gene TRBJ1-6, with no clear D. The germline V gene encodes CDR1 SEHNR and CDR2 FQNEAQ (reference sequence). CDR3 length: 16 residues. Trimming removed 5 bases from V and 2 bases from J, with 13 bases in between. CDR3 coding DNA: TGTGCCAGCAGCCTTCTGACACTTCCCTATAATTCACCCCTCCACTTT. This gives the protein CASSLLTLPYNSPLHF.

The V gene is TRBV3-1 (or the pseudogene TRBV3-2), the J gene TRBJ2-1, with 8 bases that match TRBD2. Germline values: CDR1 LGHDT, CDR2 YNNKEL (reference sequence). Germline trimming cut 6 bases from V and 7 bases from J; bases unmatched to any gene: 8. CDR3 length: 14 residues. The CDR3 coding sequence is TGTGCCAGCAGAGAGCGGGAGCTATCGAATGAGCAGTTCTTC. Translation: CASRERELSNEQFF.

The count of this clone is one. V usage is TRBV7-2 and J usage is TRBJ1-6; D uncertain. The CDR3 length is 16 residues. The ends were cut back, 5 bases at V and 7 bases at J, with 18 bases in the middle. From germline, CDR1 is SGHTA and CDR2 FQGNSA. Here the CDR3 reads CASSQRVGSGNSPLHF. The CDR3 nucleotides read TGTGCCAGCAGCCAGAGGGTAGGGTCTGGAAATTCACCCCTCCACTTT.

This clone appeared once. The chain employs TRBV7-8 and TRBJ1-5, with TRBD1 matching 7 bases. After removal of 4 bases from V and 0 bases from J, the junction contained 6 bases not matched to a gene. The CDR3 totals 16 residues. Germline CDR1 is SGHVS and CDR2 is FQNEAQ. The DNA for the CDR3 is TGTGCCAGCAGCTACGCTGGACAGGTTAGCAATCAGCCCCAGCATTTT. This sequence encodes CASSYAGQVSNQPQHF.

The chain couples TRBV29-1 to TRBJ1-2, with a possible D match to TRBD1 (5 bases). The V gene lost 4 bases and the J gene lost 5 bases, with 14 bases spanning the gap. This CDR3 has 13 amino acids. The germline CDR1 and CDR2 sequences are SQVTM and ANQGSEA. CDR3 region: CSVAPRVGYGYTF. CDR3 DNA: TGCAGCGTTGCCCCCAGGGTTGGGTATGGCTACACCTTC.

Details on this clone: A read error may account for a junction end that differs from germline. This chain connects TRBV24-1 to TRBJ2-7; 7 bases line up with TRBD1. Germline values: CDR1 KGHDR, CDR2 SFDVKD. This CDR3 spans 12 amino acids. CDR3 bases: TGTGCCACCAGTGACCCTGACAGGGATCTCCTCTTC. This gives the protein CATSDPDRDLLF.

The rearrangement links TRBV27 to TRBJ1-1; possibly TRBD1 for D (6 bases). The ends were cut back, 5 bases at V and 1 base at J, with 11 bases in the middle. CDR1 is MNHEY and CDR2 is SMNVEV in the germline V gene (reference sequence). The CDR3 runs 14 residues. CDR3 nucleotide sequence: TGTGCCAGCAGTAGACAGGTTACGAACACTGAAGCTTTCTTT. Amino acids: CASSRQVTNTEAFF.

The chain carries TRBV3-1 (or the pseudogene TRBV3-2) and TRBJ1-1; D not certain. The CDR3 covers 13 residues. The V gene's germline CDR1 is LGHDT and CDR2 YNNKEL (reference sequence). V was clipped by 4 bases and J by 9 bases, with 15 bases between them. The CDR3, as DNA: TGTGCCAGCAGCCGCCGGGCCCTCGGGAAAGCTTTCTTT. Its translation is CASSRRALGKAFF.

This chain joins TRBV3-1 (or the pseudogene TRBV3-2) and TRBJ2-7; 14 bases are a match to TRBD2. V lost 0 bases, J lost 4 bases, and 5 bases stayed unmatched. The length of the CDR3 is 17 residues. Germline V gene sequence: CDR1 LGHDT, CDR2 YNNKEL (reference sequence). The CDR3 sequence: CASSQDLTSGRAYEQYF. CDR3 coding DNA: TGTGCCAGCAGCCAAGATTTGACTAGCGGGAGGGCATACGAGCAGTACTTC.

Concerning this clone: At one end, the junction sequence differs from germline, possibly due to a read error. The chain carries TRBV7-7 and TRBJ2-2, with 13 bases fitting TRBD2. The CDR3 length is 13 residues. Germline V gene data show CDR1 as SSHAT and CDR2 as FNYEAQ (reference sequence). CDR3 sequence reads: CASSRGLAGKLFF. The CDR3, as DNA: TGTGCTAGCAGCCGGGGACTAGCGGGAAAGCTGTTTTTT.

The CDR3 protein is CASSGLRQVRGYTF. CDR3 nucleotides: TGTGCCAGCAGTGGCCTGAGACAGGTGCGGGGCTACACCTTC. The chain recombines TRBV2 with TRBJ1-2, with TRBD1 as a possible D gene (6 bases). The CDR3 length is 14 residues. Germline CDR1 and CDR2: SNHLY and FYNNEI. V lost 4 bases and J 8 bases, leaving 17 bases between the germline ends.

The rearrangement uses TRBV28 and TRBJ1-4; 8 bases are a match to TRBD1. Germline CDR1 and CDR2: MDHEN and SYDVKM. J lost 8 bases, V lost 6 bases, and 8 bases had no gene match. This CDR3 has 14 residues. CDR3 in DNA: TGTGCCAGCAGCCTCAGGGGGCTGGGGGAAAAACTGTTTTTT. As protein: CASSLRGLGEKLFF.

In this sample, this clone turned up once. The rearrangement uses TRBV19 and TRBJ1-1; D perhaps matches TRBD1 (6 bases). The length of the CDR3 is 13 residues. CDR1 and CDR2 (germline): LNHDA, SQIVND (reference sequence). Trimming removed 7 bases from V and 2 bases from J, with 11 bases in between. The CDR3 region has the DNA TGTGCCAGTAATATCAGGGGTAACACTGAAGCTTTCTTT. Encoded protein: CASNIRGNTEAFF. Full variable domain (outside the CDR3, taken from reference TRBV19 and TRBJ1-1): DGGITQSPKYLFRKEGQNVTLSCEQNLNHDAMYWYRQDPGQGLRLIYYSQIVNDFQKGDIAEGYSVSREKKESFPLTVTSAQKNPTAFYLCASNIRGNTEAFFGQGTRLTVV.

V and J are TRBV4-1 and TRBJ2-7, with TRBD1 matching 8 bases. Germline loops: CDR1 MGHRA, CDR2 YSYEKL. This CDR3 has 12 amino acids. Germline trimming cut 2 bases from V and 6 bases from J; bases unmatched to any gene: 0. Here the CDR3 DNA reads TGCGCCAGCAGCCAAACAGGGGGCGAGCAGTACTTC. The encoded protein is CASSQTGGEQYF.

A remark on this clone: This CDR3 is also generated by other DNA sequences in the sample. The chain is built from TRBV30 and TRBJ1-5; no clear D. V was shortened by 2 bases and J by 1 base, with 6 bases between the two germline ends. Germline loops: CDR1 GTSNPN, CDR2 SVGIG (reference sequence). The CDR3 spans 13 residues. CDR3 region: CAWSSRSNQPQHF. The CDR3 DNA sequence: TGTGCCTGGAGTTCTAGGAGCAATCAGCCCCAGCATTTT.

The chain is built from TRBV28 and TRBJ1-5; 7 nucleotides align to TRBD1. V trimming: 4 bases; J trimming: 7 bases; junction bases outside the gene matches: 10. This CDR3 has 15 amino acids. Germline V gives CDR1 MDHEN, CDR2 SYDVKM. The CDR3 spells CASSSSDRDGQPQHF. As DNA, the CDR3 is TGTGCCAGCAGTTCCTCAGACAGGGACGGGCAGCCCCAGCATTTT.